A single sample gave rise to the 27 T cell receptor beta chains below, sequenced in a study of blood T cell repertoires in COVID-19. Sequenced by immunoSEQ multiplex PCR; TCRdb stores in-frame clones only, minus some. The sample has 75,000 to 80,000 clones; around nine tenths are singletons. The sequencing input was peripheral blood. All receptors come from a human donor in a cohort sampled during active COVID-19.

A single count supports this clone. V and J are TRBV21-1 and TRBJ2-1; the DNA was not used to check the table's D call, TRBD1. TRBV21-1 constitutes a pseudogene. This CDR3 spans 13 amino acids. This chain's CDR3 is CARTGDSYNEQFF. The CDR3 bases are TGTGCCAGGACAGGGGACTCCTACAATGAGCAGTTCTTC.

This chain connects TRBV19 to TRBJ1-1; D is unclear. The CDR3 sequence is 14 residues long. V lost 3 bases to trimming and J lost 0 bases, with 8 bases between them. Germline loops: CDR1 LNHDA, CDR2 SQIVND (reference sequence). CDR3 loop: CASSMERMNTEAFF. The DNA for the CDR3 is TGTGCCAGTAGTATGGAGAGGATGAACACTGAAGCTTTCTTT. Combining the CDR3 with reference TRBV19 and TRBJ1-1 gives the whole variable domain DGGITQSPKYLFRKEGQNVTLSCEQNLNHDAMYWYRQDPGQGLRLIYYSQIVNDFQKGDIAEGYSVSREKKESFPLTVTSAQKNPTAFYLCASSMERMNTEAFFGQGTRLTVV.

This clone appeared a few times. The rearrangement joins TRBV3-1 (or the pseudogene TRBV3-2) to TRBJ1-1, with D possibly being TRBD1 (6 bases). Trimming shortened V by 6 bases and J by 1 base, and 9 bases separated the two germline ends. This CDR3 spans 13 amino acids. Germline lookup yields CDR1 LGHDT and CDR2 YNNKEL (reference sequence). In DNA, the CDR3 is TGTGCCAGCAGATTGACAGGGAACACTGAAGCTTTCTTT. Translating it yields CASRLTGNTEAFF.

The rearrangement links TRBV5-1 to TRBJ1-2, with TRBD1 matching 10 bases. The CDR3 spans 14 residues. Germline trimming cut 4 bases from V and 6 bases from J; bases unmatched to any gene: 6. Per germline, CDR1 SGHRS and CDR2 YFSETQ. The CDR3 region is CASSRGQGGHGYTF. DNA for the CDR3: TGCGCCAGCAGCAGAGGACAGGGGGGACATGGCTACACCTTC. The entire variable domain, with the rest obtained from reference TRBV5-1 and TRBJ1-2, is as follows: KAGVTQTPRYLIKTRGQQVTLSCSPISGHRSVSWYQQTPGQGLQFLFEYFSETQRNKGNFPGRFSGRQFSNSRSEMNVSTLELGDSALYLCASSRGQGGHGYTFGSGTRLTVV.

The chain employs TRBV29-1 and TRBJ2-3, with D uncertain. Trimming took 3 bases from V and 0 from J, leaving 10 bases between them. The CDR3 extends over 14 amino acids. CDR1 and CDR2 from the germline V gene are SQVTM and ANQGSEA. The CDR3: CSVDLALSTDTQYF. The DNA of the CDR3 is TGCAGCGTTGATTTGGCATTAAGCACAGATACGCAGTATTTT.

The CDR3 region has the DNA TGTGCCATCAGTGGGCTAGCGGACATCGGGGAGCTGTTTTTT. Protein sequence: CAISGLADIGELFF. This chain connects TRBV10-3 to TRBJ2-2, with 7 bases matching TRBD2. Germline V gene sequence: CDR1 ENHRY, CDR2 SYGVKD. CDR3 length: 14 residues. J was trimmed by 7 bases and V by 4 bases; bases with no gene match: 6.

This clone was detected only once. The chain has TRBV5-4 and TRBJ2-2; the D gene is possibly TRBD2 (6 bases). V lost 4 bases, J lost 3 bases, and 7 bases lay in between. This CDR3 has 13 amino acids. Germline assignment: CDR1 SGHNT and CDR2 YYREEE (reference sequence). This chain's CDR3 is CASSRDYTGELFF. The CDR3 DNA reads as TGTGCCAGCAGCAGGGACTACACCGGGGAGCTGTTTTTT.

This chain uses TRBV7-2 with TRBJ2-2; D uncertain. CDR3 length equals 16 residues. The V gene's germline CDR1 is SGHTA and CDR2 FQGNSA. Trimming shortened V by 1 base and J by 2 bases, and 11 bases separated the two germline ends. The CDR3: CASSLVDSPNTGELFF. CDR3 in DNA: TGTGCCAGCAGCTTAGTAGATTCCCCCAACACCGGGGAGCTGTTTTTT.

Concerning this clone: In the same sample, other DNA sequences code for this CDR3. The V gene is TRBV3-1 (or the pseudogene TRBV3-2), the J gene TRBJ2-3, with D unclear. This CDR3 has 11 residues. Trimming took 3 bases from V and 5 from J, leaving 3 bases between them. Germline V gene sequence: CDR1 LGHDT, CDR2 YNNKEL (reference sequence). CDR3 nucleotide sequence: TGTGCCAGCAGCCAGCGAGATACGCAGTATTTT. Its protein is CASSQRDTQYF.

The V call is TRBV6-5, the J call TRBJ1-1, with TRBD1 matching over 8 bases. Germline lookup yields CDR1 MNHEY and CDR2 SVGAGI. The CDR3 runs to 13 residues. Trimming at V came to 9 bases and at J to 5 bases, leaving 8 bases not matched to a gene. CDR3 sequence: CASYRGRGTEAFF. CDR3 DNA: TGTGCCAGTTACAGGGGGAGAGGTACTGAAGCTTTCTTT.

The chain carries TRBV19 and TRBJ2-5; the match to TRBD1 covers 9 bases. This CDR3 comprises 14 residues. V trimming: 3 bases; J trimming: 2 bases; junction bases outside the gene matches: 1. Germline V gives CDR1 LNHDA, CDR2 SQIVND (reference sequence). CDR3 region: CASSIGQGQETQYF. The CDR3 DNA is TGTGCCAGTAGTATTGGACAGGGGCAAGAGACCCAGTACTTC.

The V call is TRBV19, the J call TRBJ2-1; a possible D gene is TRBD2 (5 bases). The CDR3 has 14 amino acids. Germline CDR1 is LNHDA and CDR2 is SQIVND (reference sequence). Trimming removed 10 bases from V and 2 bases from J, with 15 bases in between. The chain's CDR3 is CATSSEGTYNEQFF. CDR3 nucleotides: TGTGCCACGTCATCTGAGGGAACCTACAATGAGCAGTTCTTC.

V gene TRBV10-1 combines with J gene TRBJ2-3, with D tentatively TRBD2 (5 bases). The CDR3 spans 15 residues. The V end lost 2 bases, the J end lost 6 bases, and 15 bases lay between the germline ends. Germline V CDR1 and CDR2: WNHNN, SYGVQD (reference sequence). CDR3 protein: CASSEHPGRGDTQYF. The CDR3 DNA reads as TGCGCCAGCAGTGAGCACCCGGGCAGAGGGGATACGCAGTATTTT.

This chain connects TRBV6-5 to TRBJ2-1, with D possibly being TRBD2 (7 bases). V was trimmed by 6 bases and J by 3 bases, leaving 12 bases between them. This CDR3 region has 14 residues. Germline V gives CDR1 MNHEY, CDR2 SVGAGI. The CDR3 bases are TGTGCCAGCAGCCAAGGGGGGGGCTACAATGAGCAGTTCTTC. The encoded protein is CASSQGGGYNEQFF.

The chain uses TRBV5-1 and TRBJ2-1, with 9 bases lining up with TRBD1. CDR3 length equals 16 residues. Germline V lookup: CDR1 SGHRS, CDR2 YFSETQ. V was clipped by 4 bases and J by 6 bases; unmatched bases: 11. The CDR3 DNA sequence: TGCGCCAGCAGCGCCCCGGGACAGGGTAGGGTCAATGAGCAGTTCTTC. It encodes CASSAPGQGRVNEQFF.

CDR3: CASSNDRASGQPQHF. The CDR3 DNA follows: TGTGCCAGCAGCAACGACAGGGCGTCAGGTCAGCCCCAGCATTTT. This chain connects TRBV6-2 or TRBV6-3 to TRBJ1-5, with 7 bases identical to TRBD1. The ends lost 6 bases at V and 6 bases at J; junction bases unmatched: 11. The germline V gene has CDR1 MNHEY and CDR2 SVGEGT. The CDR3 consists of 15 residues.

This chain connects TRBV3-1 (or the pseudogene TRBV3-2) to TRBJ1-2, with D tentatively TRBD1 (5 bases). This CDR3 region has 12 residues. V lost 3 bases, J lost 12 bases, and 14 bases lay in between. CDR1 is LGHDT and CDR2 is YNNKEL in the germline V gene (reference sequence). CDR3 region: CASSHRPGGHTF. Written as DNA, the CDR3 is TGTGCCAGCAGCCATCGGCCGGGGGGACACACCTTC.

The CDR3, as DNA: TGTGCCAGCAGCTTAGTGGAACAGGGCAATCAGCCCCAGCATTTT. The encoded protein is CASSLVEQGNQPQHF. The chain joins TRBV7-2 to TRBJ1-5; maybe TRBD1 (5 bases). CDR1 is SGHTA and CDR2 is FQGNSA in the germline V gene. The CDR3 is made up of 15 amino acids. Trimming stripped 1 base from V and 2 bases from J, with 9 bases between.

This clone was seen a single time. The rearrangement links TRBV14 to TRBJ2-5, with no clear D. The CDR3 has 12 residues. Germline V lookup: CDR1 SGHDN, CDR2 FVKESK. With 2 bases removed from V and 4 bases from J, the gap between germline ends came to 5 bases. CDR3 sequence (DNA): TGTGCCAGCAGCCAAATTAGAGAGACCCAGTACTTC. It specifies CASSQIRETQYF. Drawing the rest from reference TRBV14 and TRBJ2-5, the complete variable domain is EAGVTQFPSHSVIEKGQTVTLRCDPISGHDNLYWYRRVMGKEIKFLLHFVKESKQDESGMPNNRFLAERTGGTYSTLKVQPAELEDSGVYFCASSQIRETQYFGPGTRLLVL.

The gene calls are TRBV27 and TRBJ1-6; D unclear. Germline V gives CDR1 MNHEY, CDR2 SMNVEV (reference sequence). The CDR3 totals 13 residues. V lost 4 bases and J 8 bases, leaving 9 bases between the germline ends. The CDR3 nucleotides read TGTGCCAGCAGTTATTACATCGATTCACCCCTCCACTTT. Its translation is CASSYYIDSPLHF.

The V and J genes are TRBV4-3 and TRBJ1-6; D remains unclear. Trimming took 0 bases from V and 10 from J, leaving 7 bases between them. The CDR3 consists of 13 residues. Looked up from germline, CDR1 is LGHNA and CDR2 is YSLEER. The CDR3 is CASSQETRSPLHF. In DNA form, the CDR3 reads TGCGCCAGCAGCCAAGAAACGAGGTCACCCCTCCACTTT.

The chain joins TRBV6-6 to TRBJ1-2; 7 nucleotides align to TRBD1. The V and J ends lost 4 bases and 4 bases, in that order; junction bases with no gene match: 3. CDR3 length: 13 residues. Germline V gene lookup returns CDR1 MNHNY and CDR2 SVGAGI (reference sequence). The CDR3 DNA reads as TGTGCCAGCAGTTCGACAGGGATCTATGGCTACACCTTC. This codes for CASSSTGIYGYTF.

This chain uses TRBV18 with TRBJ2-1, with 15 bases aligning to TRBD2. In germline, CDR1 is KGHSH, CDR2 LQKENI. The ends lost 0 bases at V and 7 bases at J; junction bases unmatched: 1. This CDR3 spans 16 amino acids. The CDR3 spells CASSPPGLAGGNEQFF. DNA for the CDR3: TGTGCCAGCTCACCACCGGGACTAGCGGGGGGAAATGAGCAGTTCTTC. Complete variable domain (other parts from reference TRBV18 and TRBJ2-1): NAGVMQNPRHLVRRRGQEARLRCSPMKGHSHVYWYRQLPEEGLKFMVYLQKENIIDESGMPKERFSAEFPKEGPSILRIQQVVRGDSAAYFCASSPPGLAGGNEQFFGPGTRLTVL.

The chain is built from TRBV18 and TRBJ2-5; TRBD1 matches 8 bases. The V gene end was trimmed by 4 bases and the J gene end by 4 bases; junction bases not matched to a gene: 8. Germline assignment: CDR1 KGHSH and CDR2 LQKENI. The CDR3 spans 15 residues. The CDR3 here is CASSREGQVGETQYF. CDR3 nucleotide sequence: TGTGCCAGCTCACGCGAGGGACAGGTCGGAGAGACCCAGTACTTC.

The chain links TRBV19 to TRBJ2-7, with 7 positions matching TRBD2. The germline gives CDR1 LNHDA, CDR2 SQIVND (reference sequence). V trimming: 5 bases; J trimming: 7 bases; junction bases outside the gene matches: 11. CDR3 length: 14 residues. CDR3 sequence (DNA): TGTGCCAGTAGTTTTGGGACTCACGGGGGGGAGCAGTACTTC. Amino acid sequence: CASSFGTHGGEQYF. Full variable domain (rest looked up from reference TRBV19 and TRBJ2-7): DGGITQSPKYLFRKEGQNVTLSCEQNLNHDAMYWYRQDPGQGLRLIYYSQIVNDFQKGDIAEGYSVSREKKESFPLTVTSAQKNPTAFYLCASSFGTHGGEQYFGPGTRLTVT.

This clone was observed a single time. The genes are TRBV19 and TRBJ1-1, with a weak D call TRBD1 (5 bases). The V and J ends lost 1 base and 5 bases respectively, with 14 bases between them. Germline values: CDR1 LNHDA, CDR2 SQIVND (reference sequence). The CDR3 loop spans 15 amino acids. The chain's CDR3 is CASSIVGAGGTEAFF. CDR3 nucleotide sequence: TGTGCCAGTAGTATAGTAGGAGCCGGGGGAACTGAAGCTTTCTTT.

This chain uses TRBV12-3 or TRBV12-4 with TRBJ2-1, with D possibly matching TRBD1 (5 bases). The length of the CDR3 is 13 residues. Trimming took off 4 bases at V and 4 bases at J, with 8 bases between the two ends. The chain's CDR3 is CASSSQGYNEQFF. The CDR3 coding sequence is TGTGCCAGCAGTTCGCAGGGTTACAATGAGCAGTTCTTC.